This is a list of T cell receptor beta chains from one sample in a study of CD8 T cells in Susac syndrome. TCRdb redid the calling of the immunoSEQ multiplex PCR reads with MiXCR, one entry per CDR3 protein. The repertoire holds about 150,000 distinct CDR3 sequences, with 94% as singletons. What was sequenced was CD8+ T cells from PBMCs. The receptors were gathered from a human donor with multiple sclerosis. Each CDR3 is given with its conserved first and last residue. A D gene is named only where the DNA matches it firmly. Clone size is shown for a subset of rows, as once, few, many or a class of expanded clone.

cdr3_aa	cdr3_nt	clone_size	d_call	cdr3_length	j_call	v_call
CASSYSPGVYSPLHF	TGTGCCAGCAGTTACTCGCCAGGGGTTTATTCACCCCTCCACTTT	-	-	15	TRBJ1-6	TRBV6-6
CASGGTDNSPLHF	TGTGCCAGCGGGGGGACAGATAATTCACCCCTCCACTTT	-	TRBD1	13	TRBJ1-6	TRBV7-9
CASSSTSSSYNEQFF	TGTGCCAGCAGCTCGACGAGTAGCTCCTACAATGAGCAGTTCTTC	-	-	15	TRBJ2-1	TRBV7-9
CASSLAGQGEETQYF	TGTGCCAGCAGTTTAGCAGGACAGGGGGAAGAGACCCAGTACTTC	-	TRBD1	15	TRBJ2-5	TRBV12-3/TRBV12-4
CASSLRGEGSPLHF	TGTGCCAGCAGTTTGAGGGGGGAGGGCTCACCCCTCCACTTT	-	-	14	TRBJ1-6	TRBV27
CASTPSPAGTDTQYF	TGTGCCAGCACCCCCTCACCCGCCGGCACAGATACGCAGTATTTT	-	-	15	TRBJ2-3	TRBV6-5
CASSSTDRGLDYGYTF	TGTGCCAGCAGTTCGACGGACAGGGGGCTAGACTATGGCTACACCTTC	-	TRBD1	16	TRBJ1-2	TRBV27
CSVRQAGTNYGYTF	TGCAGCGTTCGACAAGCCGGAACTAACTATGGCTACACCTTC	-	-	14	TRBJ1-2	TRBV29-1
CASSEKKGSSYEQYF	TGTGCCAGCAGTGAAAAAAAGGGCAGTTCCTACGAGCAGTACTTC	-	-	15	TRBJ2-7	TRBV2
CASSYPTGTVSREQFF	TGCGCCAGCAGCTATCCGACAGGGACAGTGTCCCGCGAGCAGTTCTTC	-	TRBD1	16	TRBJ2-1	TRBV5-1
CASSLGGGYYNEQFF	TGTGCCAGCAGCTTAGGGGGGGGCTACTACAATGAGCAGTTCTTC	-	-	15	TRBJ2-1	TRBV11-2
CASSPPDRVGSYEQYF	TGTGCCAGCAGTCCCCCGGACAGGGTGGGGTCCTACGAGCAGTACTTC	-	TRBD1	16	TRBJ2-7	TRBV2
CASSQATGAERTDTQYF	TGCGCCAGCAGCCAAGCAACAGGGGCGGAACGGACAGATACGCAGTATTTT	-	TRBD1	17	TRBJ2-3	TRBV4-1
CSVAGQGGRGTEAFF	TGCAGCGTGGCGGGACAGGGGGGTAGAGGCACTGAAGCTTTCTTT	-	TRBD1	15	TRBJ1-1	TRBV29-1
CASSPFAGRMTYNEQFF	TGTGCCAGCAGCCCATTCGCGGGGCGGATGACCTACAATGAGCAGTTCTTC	-	-	17	TRBJ2-1	TRBV7-9
CASSYRGAEAFF	TGTGCCAGCAGCTACCGCGGCGCTGAAGCTTTCTTT	-	-	12	TRBJ1-1	TRBV13
CASSAGQGESQETQYF	TGTGCCAGCAGCGCGGGACAGGGAGAGTCCCAAGAGACCCAGTACTTC	-	TRBD1	16	TRBJ2-5	TRBV11-2
CSALHGELFF	TGCAGCGCTCTCCACGGGGAGCTGTTTTTT	-	-	10	TRBJ2-2	TRBV29-1
CASSLGLAGEPSTDTQYF	TGTGCCAGCAGCTTAGGGCTAGCGGGGGAGCCAAGCACAGATACGCAGTATTTT	-	TRBD2	18	TRBJ2-3	TRBV7-9
CASSGQGETQYF	TGTGCCAGCAGCGGCCAAGGGGAGACCCAGTACTTC	few	-	12	TRBJ2-5	TRBV7-9
CASSGGLAGITDTQYF	TGTGCCAGCAGCGGGGGACTAGCGGGGATAACAGATACGCAGTATTTT	-	TRBD2	16	TRBJ2-3	TRBV5-6
CASSWETGGIKGSEAFF	TGTGCCAGCAGTTGGGAGACAGGGGGTATCAAGGGCTCTGAAGCTTTCTTT	once	TRBD1	17	TRBJ1-1	TRBV6-5
CASSPKGGGPSYNEQFF	TGTGCCAGCAGCCCAAAAGGGGGGGGCCCCTCCTACAATGAGCAGTTCTTC	-	-	17	TRBJ2-1	TRBV4-2
CSARARPGQFF	TGCAGTGCCCGGGCCCGTCCTGGGCAGTTCTTC	-	-	11	TRBJ2-1	TRBV20-1
CASSLTKTGNEQFF	TGTGCCAGCAGCCTTACTAAGACCGGGAATGAGCAGTTCTTC	-	-	14	TRBJ2-1	TRBV14
CAGRGAGFGETQYF	TGTGCCGGCCGCGGGGCAGGATTCGGGGAGACCCAGTACTTC	-	-	14	TRBJ2-5	TRBV7-9
CASSLGAGSGGANVLTF	TGTGCCAGCAGCTTGGGAGCCGGGTCCGGGGGGGCCAACGTCCTGACTTTC	-	-	17	TRBJ2-6	TRBV13
CASSGQKNTEAFF	TGTGCCAGCAGCGGGCAGAAGAACACTGAAGCTTTCTTT	-	-	13	TRBJ1-1	TRBV9
CAWDPSRGANTGELFF	TGTGCCTGGGACCCCTCAAGGGGTGCGAACACCGGGGAGCTGTTTTTT	-	-	16	TRBJ2-2	TRBV30
CAWSVRATSGVETQYF	TGTGCCTGGAGTGTAAGGGCGACTAGCGGGGTAGAGACCCAGTACTTC	once	TRBD2	16	TRBJ2-5	TRBV30
CSARGRGKDQPQHF	TGCAGTGCTAGGGGCAGGGGAAAAGATCAGCCCCAGCATTTT	-	-	14	TRBJ1-5	TRBV20-1
CASSPLGIQPQHF	TGTGCCAGCAGCCCCCTGGGGATACAGCCCCAGCATTTT	-	-	13	TRBJ1-5	TRBV7-2
CSARDGDRGPPNYGYTF	TGCAGTGCTAGAGATGGGGACAGGGGGCCCCCTAACTATGGCTACACCTTC	-	TRBD1	17	TRBJ1-2	TRBV20-1
CASTSAGTVSTVNYGYTF	TGTGCCAGCACCTCAGCCGGGACAGTATCAACTGTTAACTATGGCTACACCTTC	-	-	18	TRBJ1-2	TRBV21-1
CASSQVVTDSYNEQFF	TGTGCCAGCAGCCAAGTCGTGACAGACTCCTACAATGAGCAGTTCTTC	-	-	16	TRBJ2-1	TRBV3-1
CATSSLGQGDTGELFF	TGTGCCACCAGCAGTCTGGGACAGGGGGACACCGGGGAGCTGTTTTTT	once	TRBD1	16	TRBJ2-2	TRBV15